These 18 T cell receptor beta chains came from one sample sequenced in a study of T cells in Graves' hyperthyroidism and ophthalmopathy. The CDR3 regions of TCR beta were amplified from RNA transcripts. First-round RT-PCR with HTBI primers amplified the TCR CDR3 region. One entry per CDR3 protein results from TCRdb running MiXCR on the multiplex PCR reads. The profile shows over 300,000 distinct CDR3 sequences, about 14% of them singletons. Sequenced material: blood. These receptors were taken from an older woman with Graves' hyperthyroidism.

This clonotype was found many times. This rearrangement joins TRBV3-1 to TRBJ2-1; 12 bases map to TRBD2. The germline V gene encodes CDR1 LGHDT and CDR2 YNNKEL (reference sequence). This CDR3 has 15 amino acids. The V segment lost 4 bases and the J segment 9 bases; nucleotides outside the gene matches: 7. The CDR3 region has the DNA TGTGCCAGCAGCCTTCGACTAGCGGGAGTAGGTGAGCAGTTCTTC. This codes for CASSLRLAGVGEQFF.

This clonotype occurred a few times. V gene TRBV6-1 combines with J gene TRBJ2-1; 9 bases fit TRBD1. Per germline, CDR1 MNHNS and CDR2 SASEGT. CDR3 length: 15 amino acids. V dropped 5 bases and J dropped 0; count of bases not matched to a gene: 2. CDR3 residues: CASSQDRGSYNEQFF. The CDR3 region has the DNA TGTGCCAGCAGTCAGGACAGGGGCTCCTACAATGAGCAGTTCTTC.

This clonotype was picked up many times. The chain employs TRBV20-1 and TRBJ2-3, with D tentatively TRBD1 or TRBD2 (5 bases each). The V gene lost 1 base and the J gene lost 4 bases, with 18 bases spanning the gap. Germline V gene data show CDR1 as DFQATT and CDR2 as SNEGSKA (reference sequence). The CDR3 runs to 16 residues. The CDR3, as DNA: TGCAGTGCTAGAGGCTCAGGGCGGGTAGGGGCAGATACGCAGTATTTT. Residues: CSARGSGRVGADTQYF.

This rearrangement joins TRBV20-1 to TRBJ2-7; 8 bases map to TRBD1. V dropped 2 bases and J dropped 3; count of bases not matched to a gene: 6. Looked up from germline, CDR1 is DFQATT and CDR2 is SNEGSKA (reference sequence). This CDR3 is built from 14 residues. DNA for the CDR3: TGCAGTGCTAGAAAGGGGGGACAGGTCTACGAGCAGTACTTC. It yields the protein CSARKGGQVYEQYF.

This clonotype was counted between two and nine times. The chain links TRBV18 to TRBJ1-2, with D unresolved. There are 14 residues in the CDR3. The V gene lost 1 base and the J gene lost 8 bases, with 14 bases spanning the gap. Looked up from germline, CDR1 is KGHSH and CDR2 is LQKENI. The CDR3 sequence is CASSPRAREGGYTF. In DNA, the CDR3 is TGTGCCAGCTCACCACGGGCCCGGGAAGGAGGCTACACCTTC.

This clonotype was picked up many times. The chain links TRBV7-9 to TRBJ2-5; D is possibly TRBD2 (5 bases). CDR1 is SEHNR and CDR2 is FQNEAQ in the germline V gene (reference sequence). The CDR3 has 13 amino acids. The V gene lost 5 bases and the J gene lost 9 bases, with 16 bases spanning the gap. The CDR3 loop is CASSPLGKRAQYF. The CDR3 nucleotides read TGTGCCAGCAGCCCTCTAGGGAAGAGGGCCCAGTACTTC.

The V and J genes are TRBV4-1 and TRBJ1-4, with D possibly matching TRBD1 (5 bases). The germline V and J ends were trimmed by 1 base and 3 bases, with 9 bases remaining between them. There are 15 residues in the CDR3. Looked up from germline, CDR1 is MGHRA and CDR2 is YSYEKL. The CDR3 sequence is CASSQVGGANEKLFF. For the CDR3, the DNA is TGCGCCAGCAGCCAAGTGGGGGGGGCTAATGAAAAACTGTTTTTT.

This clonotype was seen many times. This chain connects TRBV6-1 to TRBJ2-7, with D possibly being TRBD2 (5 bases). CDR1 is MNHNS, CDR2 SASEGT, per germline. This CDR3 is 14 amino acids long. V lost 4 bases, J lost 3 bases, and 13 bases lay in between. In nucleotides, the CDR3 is TGTGCCAGCAGTGGCCGACTAAGGAGCTACGAGCAGTACTTC. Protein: CASSGRLRSYEQYF.

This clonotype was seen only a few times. CDR3 region: CASSQVRDPAPGELFF. The CDR3 DNA follows: TGCGCCAGCAGCCAGGTCCGGGACCCTGCACCCGGGGAGCTGTTTTTT. The chain recombines TRBV4-1 with TRBJ2-2; D assignment may be TRBD1 or TRBD2 (5 bases each). CDR3 length: 16 residues. From germline, CDR1 is MGHRA and CDR2 YSYEKL. Trimming stripped 3 bases from V and 6 bases from J, with 17 bases between.

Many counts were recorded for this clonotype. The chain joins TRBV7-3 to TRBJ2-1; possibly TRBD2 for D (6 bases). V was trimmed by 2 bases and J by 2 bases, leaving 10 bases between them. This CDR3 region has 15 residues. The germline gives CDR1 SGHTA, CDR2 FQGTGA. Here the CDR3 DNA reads TGTGCCAGCAGCTTATCGGGAGCCACCTACAATGAGCAGTTCTTC. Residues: CASSLSGATYNEQFF.

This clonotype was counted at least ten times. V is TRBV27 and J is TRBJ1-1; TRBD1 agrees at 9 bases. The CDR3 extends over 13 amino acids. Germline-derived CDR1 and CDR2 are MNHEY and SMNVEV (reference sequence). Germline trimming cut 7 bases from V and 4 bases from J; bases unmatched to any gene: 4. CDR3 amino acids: CASIPGQGTEAFF. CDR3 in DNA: TGTGCCAGCATTCCGGGACAGGGCACTGAAGCTTTCTTT.

The CDR3 loop is CAWSIGGLQYF. DNA for the CDR3: TGTGCCTGGAGTATTGGGGGGCTTCAGTACTTC. The chain carries TRBV30 and TRBJ2-5; tentatively, D is TRBD1 or TRBD2 (6 bases each). The germline V gene has CDR1 GTSNPN and CDR2 SVGIG (reference sequence). V was pared by 2 bases and J by 11 bases, with 12 bases between. The CDR3 consists of 11 residues.

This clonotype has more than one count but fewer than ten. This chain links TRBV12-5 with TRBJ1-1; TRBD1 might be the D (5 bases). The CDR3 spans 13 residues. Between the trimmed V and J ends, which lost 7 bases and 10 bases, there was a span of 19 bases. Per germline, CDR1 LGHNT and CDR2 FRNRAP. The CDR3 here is CASALPGDNVAFF. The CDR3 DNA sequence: TGTGCTAGTGCCCTCCCGGGGGATAATGTAGCTTTCTTT.

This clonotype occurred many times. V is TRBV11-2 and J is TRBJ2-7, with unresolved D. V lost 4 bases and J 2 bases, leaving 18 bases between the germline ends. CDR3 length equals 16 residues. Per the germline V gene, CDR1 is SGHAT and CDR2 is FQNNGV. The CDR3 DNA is TGTGCCAGCAGCTCTCCGAGCTGGAACCTGCCCTACGAGCAGTACTTC. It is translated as CASSSPSWNLPYEQYF.

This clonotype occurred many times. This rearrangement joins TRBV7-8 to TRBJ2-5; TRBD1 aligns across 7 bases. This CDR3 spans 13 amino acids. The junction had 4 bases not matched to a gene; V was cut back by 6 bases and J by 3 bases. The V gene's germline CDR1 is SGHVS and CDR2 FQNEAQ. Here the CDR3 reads CASRIGTEETQYF. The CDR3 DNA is TGTGCCAGCAGAATAGGGACAGAAGAGACCCAGTACTTC.

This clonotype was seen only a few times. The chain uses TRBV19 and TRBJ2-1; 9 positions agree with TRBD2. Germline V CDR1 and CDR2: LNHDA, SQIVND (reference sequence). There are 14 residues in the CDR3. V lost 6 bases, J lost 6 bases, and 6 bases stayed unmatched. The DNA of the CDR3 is TGTGCCAGTAGACGCGGGACTAGCACCAATGAGCAGTTCTTC. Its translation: CASRRGTSTNEQFF.

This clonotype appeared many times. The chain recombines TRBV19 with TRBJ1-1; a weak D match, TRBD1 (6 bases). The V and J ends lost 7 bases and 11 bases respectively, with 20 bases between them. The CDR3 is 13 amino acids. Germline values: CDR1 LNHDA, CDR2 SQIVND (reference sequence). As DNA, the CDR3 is TGTGCCAGTAACGGGATCAGGGGCGGGGAGGCTTTCTTT. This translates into CASNGIRGGEAFF.

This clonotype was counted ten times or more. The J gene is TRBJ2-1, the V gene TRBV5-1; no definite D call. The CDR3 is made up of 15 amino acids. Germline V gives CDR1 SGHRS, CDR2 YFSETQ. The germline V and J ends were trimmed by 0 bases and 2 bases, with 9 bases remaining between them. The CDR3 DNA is TGCGCCAGCAGCTTGGGGAATACGGCCTACAATGAGCAGTTCTTC. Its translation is CASSLGNTAYNEQFF.